This entry lists 30 T cell receptor beta chains sequenced from one sample in a study of identical twins. One entry per CDR3 protein results from TCRdb running MiXCR on the 5' RACE reads. Of more than 250,000 distinct CDR3 sequences in the sample, roughly 8.6% were seen once. The sample also formed part of further work on yellow fever vaccine responses in identical twins.

Sequencing used memory (CD45RO+) T cells sorted from blood. Receptor source: a woman in her late teens or twenties in good health.

This clonotype came up many times. This CDR3 is CASSQGSYTGELFF. The CDR3 nucleotides are TGTGCCAGCAGCCAAGGGAGTTACACCGGGGAGCTGTTTTTT. V gene TRBV3-1 combines with J gene TRBJ2-2; D uncertain. Germline V gene lookup returns CDR1 LGHDT and CDR2 YNNKEL (reference sequence). This CDR3 has 14 amino acids. V lost 1 base, J lost 3 bases, and 6 bases lay in between. Together with reference TRBV3-1 and TRBJ2-2, the CDR3 gives the full variable domain: DTAVSQTPKYLVTQMGNDKSIKCEQNLGHDTMYWYKQDSKKFLKIMFSYNNKELIINETVPNRFSPKSPDKAHLNLHINSLELGDSAVYFCASSQGSYTGELFFGEGSRLTVL.

The rearrangement uses TRBV28 and TRBJ2-7; D possibly corresponds to TRBD2 (6 bases). V was shortened by 10 bases and J by 4 bases, with 14 bases between the two germline ends. The CDR3 spans 12 residues. The germline CDR1 and CDR2 sequences are MDHEN and SYDVKM. CDR3 amino acids: CATRDSVYEQYF. The CDR3 DNA sequence: TGTGCCACCCGGGACTCCGTTTACGAGCAGTACTTC.

This clonotype has at least ten counts. The chain has TRBV12-3 or TRBV12-4 and TRBJ2-1; D may be TRBD2 (7 bases). The V gene lost 2 bases and the J gene lost 5 bases, with 10 bases spanning the gap. CDR3 size: 14 residues. The CDR3 nucleotides read TGTGCCAGCAGTTTAAGGGGGGGACACAATGAGCAGTTCTTC. Its translation: CASSLRGGHNEQFF.

This clonotype was seen ten or more times. This chain joins TRBV6-5 and TRBJ2-4, with TRBD2 matching over 9 bases. J was trimmed by 15 bases and V by 4 bases; bases with no gene match: 4. Germline CDR1 is MNHEY and CDR2 is SVGAGI. This CDR3 has 11 residues. The CDR3 loop reads CASSSRTSVYF. The CDR3 bases are TGTGCCAGCAGTTCAAGGACTAGCGTGTACTTC.

The chain employs TRBV6-2 or TRBV6-3 and TRBJ2-3, with 8 bases that match TRBD2. CDR1 is MNHEY, CDR2 SVGEGT, per germline. The CDR3 has 15 amino acids. J lost 4 bases, V lost 2 bases, and 5 bases had no gene match. This CDR3 is CASSYLSGGADTQYF. CDR3 in DNA: TGTGCCAGCAGTTACCTGTCCGGGGGGGCAGATACGCAGTATTTT.

There are a few counts of this clonotype. J is TRBJ2-2 and V is TRBV6-4; D unclear. The CDR3 is 13 residues long. The V end was cut by 4 bases, the J end by 5 bases, with 8 bases between. CDR1 and CDR2 from the germline V gene are MRHNA and SNTAGT. For the CDR3, the DNA is TGTGCCAGCAGTGTATCAGATACCGGGGAGCTGTTTTTT. This codes for CASSVSDTGELFF.

The table lists this clonotype with many counts. The V gene is TRBV10-3, the J gene TRBJ2-3; unclear D gene. Germline assignment: CDR1 ENHRY and CDR2 SYGVKD. The CDR3 has 13 amino acids. Trimming cost V 10 bases and J 2 bases, with 13 bases left between them. CDR3 DNA: TGTGCCACTGAGGACGGATTCACAGATACGCAGTATTTT. Translating gives CATEDGFTDTQYF.

This clonotype was picked up a small number of times. The chain links TRBV12-3 or TRBV12-4 to TRBJ2-3; no clear D. The V end lost 5 bases, the J end lost 4 bases, and 16 bases lay between the germline ends. The CDR3 sequence is 15 residues long. In DNA form, the CDR3 reads TGTGCCAGCAGTGTGCGAGTCCCCGCGCCAGATACGCAGTATTTT. Residues: CASSVRVPAPDTQYF.

This clonotype appeared a few times. The CDR3 DNA sequence: TGCGCCAGCTGCCCGGGGCCTTCCTACAATGAGCAGTTCTTC. Translating gives CASCPGPSYNEQFF. V and J are TRBV5-1 and TRBJ2-1; D may match TRBD1 or TRBD2 (5 bases each). The CDR3 totals 14 residues. CDR1 and CDR2 (germline): SGHRS, YFSETQ. Trimming removed 7 bases from V and 1 base from J, with 12 bases in between.

In this sample, this clonotype turned up many times. The chain couples TRBV4-1 to TRBJ2-2, with unresolved D. V was clipped by 5 bases and J by 7 bases, with 11 bases between them. The length of the CDR3 is 13 residues. Germline lookup yields CDR1 MGHRA and CDR2 YSYEKL. CDR3 sequence reads: CASSSDLIGELFF. The CDR3 DNA reads as TGCGCCAGCAGCTCAGATCTGATCGGGGAGCTGTTTTTT.

This clonotype occurred a few times. The chain joins TRBV7-8 to TRBJ2-1, with unresolved D. The CDR3 is made up of 13 amino acids. Germline assignment: CDR1 SGHVS and CDR2 FQNEAQ. V lost 0 bases, J lost 10 bases, and 10 bases lay in between. CDR3 sequence reads: CASSLAVGIEQFF. DNA for the CDR3: TGTGCCAGCAGCTTAGCTGTGGGAATCGAGCAGTTCTTC.

J is TRBJ2-5 and V is TRBV2, with D unclear. Per germline, CDR1 SNHLY and CDR2 FYNNEI. Trimming shortened V by 2 bases and J by 6 bases, and 4 bases separated the two germline ends. This CDR3 has 11 amino acids. CDR3 sequence reads: CASSEPKTQYF. DNA of the CDR3: TGTGCCAGCAGTGAACCGAAGACCCAGTACTTC.

V and J are TRBV15 and TRBJ2-6; no definite D call. The V and J ends lost 0 bases and 1 base respectively, with 7 bases between them. This CDR3 region has 16 residues. The germline gives CDR1 LNHNV, CDR2 YYDKDF (reference sequence). CDR3 loop: CATSRDISSGANVLTF. The CDR3 bases are TGTGCCACCAGCAGAGATATCAGTTCTGGGGCCAACGTCCTGACTTTC.

This clonotype showed up many times. The rearrangement uses TRBV7-9 and TRBJ2-5; D is unresolved. The CDR3 is made up of 16 amino acids. V gave up 5 bases and J gave up 0 bases, with 16 bases separating them. Germline CDR1 SEHNR, CDR2 FQNEAQ (reference sequence). This CDR3 is CASSPIVGSYQETQYF. The CDR3, as DNA: TGTGCCAGCAGCCCCATCGTGGGATCGTACCAAGAGACCCAGTACTTC.

CDR3 region: CASSLGGTTGAGELFF. DNA for the CDR3: TGTGCCAGCAGCTTGGGAGGGACTACTGGGGCCGGGGAGCTGTTTTTT. V is TRBV5-4 and J is TRBJ2-2; 7 bases map to TRBD2. The CDR3 loop spans 16 amino acids. Germline V gives CDR1 SGHNT, CDR2 YYREEE (reference sequence). With V trimmed by 0 bases and J by 6 bases, 8 bases remained unmatched.

The V gene is TRBV7-9, the J gene TRBJ2-5, with D perhaps TRBD1 (6 bases). Germline V gene lookup returns CDR1 SEHNR and CDR2 FQNEAQ (reference sequence). Between the trimmed V and J ends, which lost 5 bases and 5 bases, there was a span of 18 bases. This CDR3 is built from 15 residues. CDR3 nucleotide sequence: TGTGCCAGCAGCCCGGACAGCAGGGTCCGGGAGACCCAGTACTTC. It translates to CASSPDSRVRETQYF.

In this sample, this clonotype turned up many times. The CDR3, as DNA: TGTGCCAGCAGTACCCGACTATCATTTCAGTACTTC. Translation gives CASSTRLSFQYF. The J gene is TRBJ2-4, the V gene TRBV12-3 or TRBV12-4, with D tentatively TRBD2 (5 bases). The CDR3 contains 12 residues. The V end lost 5 bases, the J end lost 11 bases, and 13 bases lay between the germline ends.

This clonotype turned up a few times. V is TRBV10-2 and J is TRBJ2-6; D is uncertain. The CDR3 consists of 16 residues. Germline-derived CDR1 and CDR2 are WSHSY and SAAADI. Trimming removed 0 bases at V and 1 base at J, with 7 bases between. DNA for the CDR3: TGCGCCAGCAGTGAGTCCGGGCCGTCTGGGGCCAACGTCCTGACTTTC. Amino acids: CASSESGPSGANVLTF.

This clonotype was detected only a few times. This chain joins TRBV4-1 and TRBJ1-5, with D maybe TRBD1 (6 bases). The CDR3 covers 16 residues. Trimming pared 5 bases from V and 0 bases from J, leaving 14 bases between. Germline lookup yields CDR1 MGHRA and CDR2 YSYEKL. The CDR3 protein is CASSSRDTNSNQPQHF. In DNA, the CDR3 is TGCGCCAGCAGCTCCCGGGACACCAATAGCAATCAGCCCCAGCATTTT.

There are many counts of this clonotype. The chain joins TRBV20-1 to TRBJ1-2, with D perhaps TRBD1 (6 bases). Trimming pared 6 bases from V and 0 bases from J, leaving 11 bases between. The CDR3 length is 13 residues. Germline V gives CDR1 DFQATT, CDR2 SNEGSKA (reference sequence). CDR3 nucleotides: TGCAGTGCCACCGGGACAACTAACTATGGCTACACCTTC. Its protein product is CSATGTTNYGYTF.

The chain uses TRBV6-1 and TRBJ2-1; 9 bases map to TRBD1. V lost 6 bases, J lost 4 bases, and 7 bases stayed unmatched. Germline CDR1 and CDR2: MNHNS and SASEGT. The CDR3 runs to 15 residues. The CDR3 loop is CASRLDRGYYNEQFF. The CDR3 DNA follows: TGTGCCAGCAGATTGGACAGGGGATATTACAATGAGCAGTTCTTC.

This clonotype was seen a few times. This chain connects TRBV12-5 to TRBJ1-4; D is possibly TRBD1 (6 bases). V shed 3 bases and J shed 5 bases, with 10 bases lying between them. Germline CDR1 is LGHNT and CDR2 is FRNRAP. This CDR3 comprises 14 residues. The CDR3 nucleotides are TGTGCTAGTGGTTTTGGACAGCAGAATGAAAAACTGTTTTTT. Encoded protein: CASGFGQQNEKLFF.

The sample holds a few counts of this clonotype. The chain uses TRBV7-8 and TRBJ2-1, with TRBD1 as a possible D gene (6 bases). CDR3 length: 14 amino acids. Germline assignment: CDR1 SGHVS and CDR2 FQNEAQ. Deletions cut 1 base from V and 9 bases from J, with 13 bases between. CDR3 region: CASSLESGVFEQFF. In nucleotides, the CDR3 is TGTGCCAGCAGCTTAGAGTCAGGGGTTTTTGAGCAGTTCTTC. The variable domain in full, with the rest retrieved from reference TRBV7-8 and TRBJ2-1, is GAGVSQSPRYKVAKRGQDVALRCDPISGHVSLFWYQQALGQGPEFLTYFQNEAQLDKSGLPSDRFFAERPEGSVSTLKIQRTQQEDSAVYLCASSLESGVFEQFFGPGTRLTVL.

This clonotype occurred many times. The chain links TRBV5-1 to TRBJ2-1; D not certain. CDR3 size: 13 residues. Trimming took 5 bases from V and 5 from J, leaving 11 bases between them. Germline V lookup: CDR1 SGHRS, CDR2 YFSETQ. CDR3 in amino acids: CASSGLNDNEQFF. The DNA for the CDR3 is TGCGCCAGCAGTGGTTTGAACGACAATGAGCAGTTCTTC.

This clonotype was recorded at least ten times. The rearrangement joins TRBV12-3 or TRBV12-4 to TRBJ2-3; D is possibly TRBD2 (6 bases). The CDR3 has 15 residues. Trimming pared 6 bases from V and 0 bases from J, leaving 13 bases between. The CDR3 coding sequence is TGTGCCAGCAGCGGCGGGGCAGCTAGCACAGATACGCAGTATTTT. Encoded protein: CASSGGAASTDTQYF.

This clonotype was seen only a few times. The chain carries TRBV28 and TRBJ2-7; TRBD2 agrees at 10 bases. The CDR3 is 13 residues long. Losses at the gene ends were 10 bases for V and 7 bases for J; bases not matched to a gene: 10. In germline, CDR1 is MDHEN, CDR2 SYDVKM. CDR3 DNA: TGTGCCACGGTAGCGGGAGGTCGGGGAGAGCAGTACTTC. Protein product: CATVAGGRGEQYF.

The chain employs TRBV9 and TRBJ2-5, with a possible D match to TRBD2 (6 bases). Deletions cut 2 bases from V and 5 bases from J, with 16 bases between. This CDR3 spans 15 amino acids. CDR1 and CDR2 (germline): SGDLS, YYNGEE. For the CDR3, the DNA is TGTGCCAGCAGCGTGGGAGGAGGGGCCCGGGAGACCCAGTACTTC. This sequence encodes CASSVGGGARETQYF.

The rearrangement uses TRBV18 and TRBJ1-1; 8 bases map to TRBD1. J gave up 3 bases and V 4 bases, and 7 bases lay outside the gene matches. Looked up from germline, CDR1 is KGHSH and CDR2 is LQKENI. The CDR3 totals 15 residues. The chain's CDR3 is CASSHGQGRDTEAFF. As DNA, the CDR3 is TGTGCCAGCTCACACGGACAGGGTAGGGACACTGAAGCTTTCTTT.

The rearrangement uses TRBV18 and TRBJ2-1; D possibly uses TRBD1 or TRBD2 (5 bases each). Trimming left V 0 bases short and J 7 bases short, with 10 bases between. The germline V gene has CDR1 KGHSH and CDR2 LQKENI. This CDR3 is built from 14 residues. The CDR3: CASSPPRGWNEQFF. CDR3 coding DNA: TGTGCCAGCTCACCACCACGGGGCTGGAATGAGCAGTTCTTC.

Written as DNA, the CDR3 is TGCGCCAGCAGTGAGTCTGGGATGGTGAAGTTCTTC. This encodes CASSESGMVKFF. The genes are TRBV10-1 and TRBJ2-1; D is unclear. The CDR3 consists of 12 residues. The germline V gene encodes CDR1 WNHNN and CDR2 SYGVQD (reference sequence). The V and J ends lost 0 bases and 14 bases respectively, with 11 bases between them.